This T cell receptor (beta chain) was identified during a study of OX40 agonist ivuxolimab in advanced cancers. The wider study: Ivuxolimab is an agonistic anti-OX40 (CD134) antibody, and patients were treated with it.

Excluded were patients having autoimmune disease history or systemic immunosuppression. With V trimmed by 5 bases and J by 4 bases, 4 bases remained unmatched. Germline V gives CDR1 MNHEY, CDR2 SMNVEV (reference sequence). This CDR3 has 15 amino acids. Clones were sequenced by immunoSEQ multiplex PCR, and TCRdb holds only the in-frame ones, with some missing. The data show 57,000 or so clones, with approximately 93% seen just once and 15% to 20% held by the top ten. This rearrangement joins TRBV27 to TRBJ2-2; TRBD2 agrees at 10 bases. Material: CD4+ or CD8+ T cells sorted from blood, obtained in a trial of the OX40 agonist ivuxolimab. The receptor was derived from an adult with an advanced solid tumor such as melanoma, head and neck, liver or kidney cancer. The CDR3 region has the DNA TGTGCCAGCAGTCCCTGGACTAGCGGCACCGGGGAGCTGTTTTTT. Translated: CASSPWTSGTGELFF.